The 11 T cell receptor beta chains in this list originate from one sample, sequenced in a study of cytomegalovirus exposure and HLA in healthy donors. PCR involved 60 Vbeta and 13 Jbeta primers. Clones were read by immunoSEQ multiplex PCR, and TCRdb kept only the in-frame ones, dropping some. The table records some 110,000 clones, roughly 72% of them present only once. Input material: PBMCs. These receptors came from a woman aged 18-35 years in good health and CMV-seropositive.

The genes are TRBV4-1 and TRBJ2-7; TRBD1 aligns across 7 bases. Losses at the gene ends were 5 bases for V and 3 bases for J; bases not matched to a gene: 10. Germline V gene lookup returns CDR1 MGHRA and CDR2 YSYEKL. The CDR3 contains 15 residues. CDR3 residues: CASSTRDSYHYEQYF. CDR3 nucleotide sequence: TGCGCCAGCAGCACCCGGGACAGCTACCACTACGAGCAGTACTTC.

The chain employs TRBV29-1 and TRBJ1-2; maybe TRBD1 (5 bases). V lost 6 bases and J lost 1, with 21 bases in between. Germline loops: CDR1 SQVTM, CDR2 ANQGSEA. The CDR3 runs 16 residues. CDR3 protein: CSVPRDSSLGNYGYTF. In DNA, the CDR3 is TGCAGCGTCCCCCGGGACTCCTCCTTGGGTAACTATGGCTACACCTTC.

The rearrangement uses TRBV28 and TRBJ2-1; D might be TRBD2 (5 bases). Germline CDR1 and CDR2: MDHEN and SYDVKM. Trimming took off 6 bases at V and 0 bases at J, with 12 bases between the two ends. This CDR3 is 15 amino acids long. CDR3 DNA: TGTGCCAGCAGCGGAGGCGGTCCCTCCTACAATGAGCAGTTCTTC. Encoded protein: CASSGGGPSYNEQFF.

V and J are TRBV20-1 and TRBJ1-2; D gene uncertain. There are 11 residues in the CDR3. CDR1 DFQATT and CDR2 SNEGSKA come from the germline V gene (reference sequence). The CDR3 nucleotides read TGCACAGTAAACCTGAACTATGGCTACACCTTC. It is translated as CTVNLNYGYTF.

Details on this clone: At one of its ends the junction is not consistent with the germline gene, which may arise from a read error. The chain combines TRBV5-6 with TRBJ1-5; the match to TRBD1 covers 9 bases. Germline V CDR1 and CDR2: SGHDT, YYEEEE. The CDR3 is 16 amino acids. In DNA form, the CDR3 reads TGTGCCAGCAGTTTGGACAGGGGAAGAGGGGGTCAGCCCCAGCATTTT. It specifies CASSLDRGRGGQPQHF.

V and J are TRBV30 and TRBJ1-3; TRBD1 is a possible D gene (5 bases). The CDR3 is 14 residues long. V shed 3 bases and J shed 2 bases, with 11 bases lying between them. Germline CDR1 is GTSNPN and CDR2 is SVGIG (reference sequence). CDR3 sequence reads: CAWSGSGPGNTIYF. The CDR3 DNA reads as TGTGCCTGGAGCGGCTCAGGGCCTGGAAACACCATATATTTT.

V is TRBV6-5 and J is TRBJ2-2; TRBD2 is a possible D gene (6 bases). CDR1 is MNHEY and CDR2 is SVGAGI in the germline V gene. Deletions cut 8 bases from V and 5 bases from J, with 12 bases between. This CDR3 region has 13 residues. For the CDR3, the DNA is TGTGCCAGCTCGCGGGGCCCGACCGGGGAGCTGTTTTTT. Amino acids: CASSRGPTGELFF.

The chain couples TRBV28 to TRBJ1-2; D not certain. The CDR3 is 13 amino acids. CDR1 is MDHEN and CDR2 is SYDVKM in the germline V gene. The ends were cut back, 4 bases at V and 8 bases at J, with 14 bases in the middle. As DNA, the CDR3 is TGTGCCAGCAGTTCAAACAGCCCAAAGGGCTACACCTTC. This sequence encodes CASSSNSPKGYTF.

V is TRBV28 and J is TRBJ1-2; no clear D. Germline lookup yields CDR1 MDHEN and CDR2 SYDVKM. The CDR3 has 13 residues. Trimming stripped 1 base from V and 4 bases from J, with 7 bases between. The CDR3 bases are TGTGCCAGCAGTTTATCACAGCTCTATGGCTACACCTTC. Translating it yields CASSLSQLYGYTF.

This clone has only one observation. The chain combines TRBV2 with TRBJ2-7; weak D call: TRBD2 (5 bases). The CDR3 runs to 15 residues. Between the trimmed V and J ends, which lost 2 bases and 4 bases, there was a span of 15 bases. Germline CDR1 reads SNHLY; CDR2 reads FYNNEI. CDR3 bases: TGTGCCAGCAGTGAAAACAGCGGTAGTTATTACGAGCAGTACTTC. As protein: CASSENSGSYYEQYF.

This chain uses TRBV14 with TRBJ2-1; possible D gene TRBD2, 6 bases. Germline V CDR1 and CDR2: SGHDN, FVKESK. Trimming took 4 bases from V and 5 from J, leaving 12 bases between them. The CDR3 spans 14 residues. CDR3 in amino acids: CASSRDWNNNEQFF. CDR3 coding DNA: TGTGCCAGCAGCCGGGACTGGAACAACAATGAGCAGTTCTTC.